Presented here are 12 T cell receptor beta chains from one specimen sequenced in a study of T-cell memory formation after mild COVID-19. Using its own MiXCR run on the 5' RACE reads, TCRdb lists one record per CDR3 protein. The sample lists about 240,000 distinct CDR3 sequences, approximately 9% seen once, with roughly a fifth in the top ten. Sequenced material: PBMCs or a T cell subset sorted from them (not recorded which). These receptors all come from a man younger than 35 who had mild COVID-19 (a few samples of this study predate the infection). Cell type and time point are not known.

The chain combines TRBV6-2 or TRBV6-3 with TRBJ1-2; D is perhaps TRBD1 (6 bases). The CDR3 extends over 14 amino acids. Germline CDR1 reads MNHEY; CDR2 reads SVGEGT. Trimming pared 6 bases from V and 2 bases from J, leaving 13 bases between. The chain's CDR3 is CASRMQGLNYGYTF. The CDR3 DNA follows: TGTGCCAGCAGAATGCAGGGGCTGAACTATGGCTACACCTTC.

V gene TRBV7-2 combines with J gene TRBJ2-3; 10 positions agree with TRBD1. Trimming cost V 4 bases and J 6 bases; bases outside gene matches: 10. This CDR3 is built from 16 residues. Germline V gene data show CDR1 as SGHTA and CDR2 as FQGNSA. The CDR3 sequence: CASSYTTGGRVDTQYF. The CDR3 DNA is TGTGCCAGCAGCTACACGACAGGGGGCAGGGTGGATACGCAGTATTTT.

The chain has TRBV7-9 and TRBJ1-2, with no clear D. V was pared by 5 bases and J by 3 bases, with 10 bases between. The CDR3 extends over 13 amino acids. The germline V gene encodes CDR1 SEHNR and CDR2 FQNEAQ (reference sequence). The CDR3 protein is CASSPPEDYGYTF. Written as DNA, the CDR3 is TGTGCCAGCAGCCCCCCAGAGGACTATGGCTACACCTTC.

The genes are TRBV5-1 and TRBJ2-5, with 9 bases that match TRBD2. V shed 1 base, J shed 3 bases, and the junction held 4 bases outside the gene matches. The CDR3 is 15 residues long. Germline-derived CDR1 and CDR2 are SGHRS and YFSETQ. The CDR3 spells CASSLMVAGEETQYF. CDR3 nucleotides: TGCGCCAGCAGCTTGATGGTAGCGGGGGAAGAGACCCAGTACTTC.

This clonotype has ten or more counts. J is TRBJ1-2 and V is TRBV29-1, with D perhaps matching TRBD1 (6 bases). CDR1 and CDR2 from the germline V gene are SQVTM and ANQGSEA. The CDR3 length is 13 residues. The V gene lost 5 bases and the J gene lost 1 base, with 11 bases spanning the gap. As DNA, the CDR3 is TGCAGCGTTAAGGGGGGTGATAACTATGGCTACACCTTC. Translation gives CSVKGGDNYGYTF. The full variable domain, with the rest looked up from reference TRBV29-1 and TRBJ1-2, is SAVISQKPSRDICQRGTSLTIQCQVDSQVTMMFWYRQQPGQSLTLIATANQGSEATYESGFVIDKFPISRPNLTFSTLTVSNMSPEDSSIYLCSVKGGDNYGYTFGSGTRLTVV.

The J gene is TRBJ2-4, the V gene TRBV5-1; 9 nucleotides match TRBD1. CDR1 and CDR2 (germline): SGHRS, YFSETQ. The V and J ends lost 0 bases and 9 bases, in that order; junction bases with no gene match: 10. The CDR3 contains 16 residues. The CDR3 reads CASSLARWGQGGIQYF. The DNA of the CDR3 is TGCGCCAGCAGCTTGGCGAGGTGGGGACAGGGAGGCATTCAGTACTTC.

This clonotype was observed a few times. The chain employs TRBV28 and TRBJ1-4; a weak D match, TRBD1 (6 bases). V gave up 10 bases and J gave up 6 bases, with 15 bases separating them. Germline assignment: CDR1 MDHEN and CDR2 SYDVKM. This CDR3 has 13 amino acids. CDR3 region: CATGGGAHEKLFF. The CDR3 nucleotides are TGTGCCACCGGAGGGGGGGCGCATGAAAAACTGTTTTTT.

This clonotype was counted only a few times. This chain uses TRBV7-2 with TRBJ1-5, with D possibly matching TRBD1 (6 bases). CDR1 and CDR2 (germline): SGHTA, FQGNSA. Trimming removed 1 base at V and 6 bases at J, with 10 bases between. This CDR3 is built from 14 residues. CDR3 residues: CASSLGRGSQPQHF. CDR3 in DNA: TGTGCCAGCAGCTTAGGCAGGGGCAGTCAGCCCCAGCATTTT.

This clonotype was detected a few times. V gene TRBV5-1 combines with J gene TRBJ1-6, with D tentatively TRBD1 (6 bases). The germline V gene encodes CDR1 SGHRS and CDR2 YFSETQ. V lost 0 bases and J 7 bases, leaving 11 bases between the germline ends. This CDR3 spans 15 amino acids. CDR3 sequence reads: CASSLGQGMNSPLHF. The DNA of the CDR3 is TGCGCCAGCAGCTTGGGCCAGGGGATGAATTCACCCCTCCACTTT.

The CDR3 coding sequence is TGTGCCAGCAGCAGAGGGGGGGTACGGGGGCCCACAGATACGCAGTATTTT. This sequence encodes CASSRGGVRGPTDTQYF. The V call is TRBV7-6, the J call TRBJ2-3; D possibly corresponds to TRBD2 (7 bases). Germline CDR1 reads SGHVS; CDR2 reads FNYEAQ. V was clipped by 5 bases and J by 2 bases, with 20 bases between them. The CDR3 consists of 17 residues.

The rearrangement uses TRBV29-1 and TRBJ1-2; 8 bases are shared with TRBD1. Trimming at V came to 3 bases and at J to 3 bases, leaving 6 bases not matched to a gene. The CDR3 length is 14 residues. Germline V gene sequence: CDR1 SQVTM, CDR2 ANQGSEA. As DNA, the CDR3 is TGCAGCGTTGAGACGACAGGGGCCGACTATGGCTACACCTTC. The encoded protein is CSVETTGADYGYTF.

This clonotype was detected ten times or more. This chain uses TRBV6-4 with TRBJ2-1; D gene unclear. Looked up from germline, CDR1 is MRHNA and CDR2 is SNTAGT. The V end lost 3 bases, the J end lost 4 bases, and 10 bases lay between the germline ends. CDR3 length: 14 residues. The CDR3 is CASSETVDYNEQFF. In nucleotides, the CDR3 is TGTGCCAGCAGTGAAACAGTAGATTACAATGAGCAGTTCTTC.